The next 29 T cell receptor beta chains were all read from a single sample in a study of T cell responses to AZD1222 COVID-19 vaccine. Produced via immunoSEQ multiplex PCR; TCRdb's table is partial and in-frame only. The table shows fewer than 120,000 clones, with about 87% occurring only once. This material consisted of peripheral blood, taken on day 0 of AZD1222 vaccination. All receptors derive from an adult in good health.

This clone occurred once. The rearrangement uses TRBV18 and TRBJ2-6; D not resolved. Trimming took 2 bases from V and 0 from J, leaving 17 bases between them. CDR3 length: 19 amino acids. The germline gives CDR1 KGHSH, CDR2 LQKENI. The CDR3 protein is CASSPDLGAVLSGANVLTF. Here the CDR3 DNA reads TGTGCCAGCTCACCAGATCTCGGTGCGGTCCTCTCTGGGGCCAACGTCCTGACTTTC.

This chain uses TRBV5-1 with TRBJ2-3, with 10 nucleotides matching TRBD2. V lost 5 bases and J lost 3; bases outside the gene matches: 3. The CDR3 consists of 14 residues. Germline-derived CDR1 and CDR2 are SGHRS and YFSETQ. CDR3 coding DNA: TGCGCCAGCAGTTCTAGCGGGGGAACAGATACGCAGTATTTT. It yields the protein CASSSSGGTDTQYF.

V and J are TRBV25-1 and TRBJ2-6; D unclear. CDR1 and CDR2 from the germline V gene are MGHDK and SYGVNS. The V end was cut by 8 bases, the J end by 1 base, with 6 bases between. The CDR3 runs 13 residues. The CDR3 reads CASGYSGANVLTF. CDR3 sequence (DNA): TGTGCCAGCGGTTATTCTGGGGCCAACGTCCTGACTTTC.

The chain uses TRBV13 and TRBJ1-1; D perhaps matches TRBD1 (5 bases). CDR1 PRHDT and CDR2 FYEKMQ come from the germline V gene (reference sequence). The CDR3 loop spans 14 amino acids. V was pared by 2 bases and J by 6 bases, with 13 bases between. CDR3 in DNA: TGTGCCAGCAGCTTATATCTCAGGGTGGCTGAAGCTTTCTTT. Encoded protein: CASSLYLRVAEAFF.

This clone was detected only a few times. The chain has TRBV30 and TRBJ1-1; D ambiguous. The CDR3 sequence is 12 residues long. Deletions cut 2 bases from V and 4 bases from J, with 8 bases between. The germline V gene encodes CDR1 GTSNPN and CDR2 SVGIG (reference sequence). CDR3 region: CAWSLVRTEAFF. Here the CDR3 DNA reads TGTGCCTGGAGTCTCGTCCGCACTGAAGCTTTCTTT.

J is TRBJ2-3 and V is TRBV19; 10 nucleotides line up with TRBD2. The trim removed 4 bases at V and 10 bases at J, leaving 11 bases unmatched. The CDR3 has 15 amino acids. The germline V gene encodes CDR1 LNHDA and CDR2 SQIVND (reference sequence). The CDR3 is CASSTTSGDWASQYF. CDR3 nucleotides: TGTGCCAGTAGTACCACTAGCGGGGATTGGGCGTCGCAGTATTTT.

This clone is labeled as medium-sized. The V and J genes are TRBV19 and TRBJ1-2; 9 positions match TRBD1. From germline, CDR1 is LNHDA and CDR2 SQIVND (reference sequence). The CDR3 sequence is 18 residues long. V lost 3 bases to trimming and J lost 6 bases; unmatched junction nucleotides: 17. The CDR3 region has the DNA TGTGCCAGTAGTATCATGGGTTACGCGTGGACAGGGGAAGATGGCTACACCTTC. Translating it yields CASSIMGYAWTGEDGYTF. Filled out from reference TRBV19 and TRBJ1-2, the complete variable domain reads DGGITQSPKYLFRKEGQNVTLSCEQNLNHDAMYWYRQDPGQGLRLIYYSQIVNDFQKGDIAEGYSVSREKKESFPLTVTSAQKNPTAFYLCASSIMGYAWTGEDGYTFGSGTRLTVV.

The V gene is TRBV11-3, the J gene TRBJ1-1, with D possibly matching TRBD1 (5 bases). CDR3 length: 15 amino acids. Deletions cut 5 bases from V and 1 base from J, with 14 bases between. The V gene's germline CDR1 is SGHNT and CDR2 YENEEA. CDR3 coding DNA: TGTGCCAGCAGCGTGGCCGGGACGGAGAACACTGAAGCTTTCTTT. Protein product: CASSVAGTENTEAFF. Filled out from reference TRBV11-3 and TRBJ1-1, the complete variable domain reads EAGVVQSPRYKIIEKKQPVAFWCNPISGHNTLYWYLQNLGQGPELLIRYENEEAVDDSQLPKDRFSAERLKGVDSTLKIQPAELGDSAVYLCASSVAGTENTEAFFGQGTRLTVV.

The chain couples TRBV18 to TRBJ1-2; TRBD1 agrees at 8 bases. From germline, CDR1 is KGHSH and CDR2 LQKENI. The V and J ends lost 8 bases and 6 bases, in that order; junction bases with no gene match: 2. There are 11 residues in the CDR3. CDR3 protein: CASPDRDGYTF. Written as DNA, the CDR3 is TGTGCCAGCCCGGACAGGGATGGCTACACCTTC.

This chain uses TRBV6-1 with TRBJ1-5; 7 bases align to TRBD1. J gave up 7 bases and V 2 bases, and 11 bases lay outside the gene matches. Germline V gene lookup returns CDR1 MNHNS and CDR2 SASEGT. This CDR3 contains 16 residues. CDR3 sequence: CASSEIPGGGDQPQHF. Here the CDR3 DNA reads TGTGCCAGCAGTGAAATCCCTGGAGGGGGCGACCAGCCCCAGCATTTT.

The rearrangement joins TRBV28 to TRBJ1-4; no reliable D call. CDR1 and CDR2 (germline): MDHEN, SYDVKM. V was shortened by 10 bases and J by 2 bases, with 11 bases between the two germline ends. There are 13 residues in the CDR3. The CDR3 loop reads CATARDTNEKLFF. The CDR3 bases are TGTGCCACCGCTCGGGATACTAATGAAAAACTGTTTTTT.

The count of this clone is one. Different DNA sequences within this sample yield the same CDR3. The genes are TRBV5-1 and TRBJ1-1; D is unclear. The germline CDR1 and CDR2 sequences are SGHRS and YFSETQ. The V gene lost 0 bases and the J gene lost 1 base, with 4 bases spanning the gap. The CDR3 runs to 13 residues. As DNA, the CDR3 is TGCGCCAGCAGCTTGGAGGCGAACACTGAAGCTTTCTTT. This codes for CASSLEANTEAFF.

The rearrangement uses TRBV2 and TRBJ1-2; no firm D call. This CDR3 comprises 15 residues. Germline V lookup: CDR1 SNHLY, CDR2 FYNNEI. V was pared by 3 bases and J by 0 bases, with 11 bases between. DNA for the CDR3: TGTGCCAGCAGTGAGTTGCCGGGGTCTAACTATGGCTACACCTTC. Translated: CASSELPGSNYGYTF. Together with reference TRBV2 and TRBJ1-2, the CDR3 gives the full variable domain: EPEVTQTPSHQVTQMGQEVILRCVPISNHLYFYWYRQILGQKVEFLVSFYNNEISEKSEIFDDQFSVERPDGSNFTLKIRSTKLEDSAMYFCASSELPGSNYGYTFGSGTRLTVV.

The genes are TRBV7-9 and TRBJ2-7, with TRBD2 identical over 7 bases. CDR3 size: 14 residues. The V and J ends lost 5 bases and 6 bases, in that order; junction bases with no gene match: 10. Germline V gene lookup returns CDR1 SEHNR and CDR2 FQNEAQ (reference sequence). The CDR3 DNA sequence: TGTGCCAGCAGCCACGGACTAGGCCCCGCCGAGCAGTACTTC. Translation gives CASSHGLGPAEQYF. Full variable domain (missing parts from reference TRBV7-9 and TRBJ2-7): DTGVSQNPRHKITKRGQNVTFRCDPISEHNRLYWYRQTLGQGPEFLTYFQNEAQLEKSRLLSDRFSAERPKGSFSTLEIQRTEQGDSAMYLCASSHGLGPAEQYFGPGTRLTVT.

This clone was recorded only once. The J gene is TRBJ1-2, the V gene TRBV28; TRBD1 is a possible D gene (5 bases). The V gene's germline CDR1 is MDHEN and CDR2 SYDVKM. The CDR3 sequence is 14 residues long. V lost 3 bases, J lost 8 bases, and 16 bases lay in between. In DNA, the CDR3 is TGTGCCAGCAGTTTTGAACGGGGGATTCGGGGCTACACCTTC. Translating it yields CASSFERGIRGYTF.

J is TRBJ1-6 and V is TRBV30; D uncertain. Germline assignment: CDR1 GTSNPN and CDR2 SVGIG (reference sequence). The CDR3 is made up of 13 amino acids. Trimming took off 1 base at V and 8 bases at J, with 9 bases between the two ends. CDR3: CAWSGDGDSPLHF. The CDR3 DNA follows: TGTGCCTGGAGTGGCGACGGGGATTCACCCCTCCACTTT.

This chain connects TRBV10-1 to TRBJ2-7, with D tentatively TRBD2 (5 bases). CDR1 is WNHNN, CDR2 SYGVQD, per germline (reference sequence). The CDR3 runs 15 residues. V was shortened by 2 bases and J by 3 bases, with 14 bases between the two germline ends. For the CDR3, the DNA is TGCGCCAGCAGTGAGGGGAGCGCCCTCGTCTACGAGCAGTACTTC. Protein: CASSEGSALVYEQYF.

This sequence joins TRBV7-2 and TRBJ2-1, with D maybe TRBD2 (6 bases). CDR1 SGHTA and CDR2 FQGNSA come from the germline V gene. CDR3 length: 14 amino acids. Deletions cut 5 bases from V and 6 bases from J, with 14 bases between. The CDR3 DNA reads as TGTGCCAGCAGCCCCCACCTAGCGATCAATGAGCAGTTCTTC. Translating it yields CASSPHLAINEQFF.

This chain links TRBV5-1 with TRBJ1-1; TRBD1 might be the D (6 bases). Trimming removed 1 base at V and 8 bases at J, with 9 bases between. CDR1 and CDR2 from the germline V gene are SGHRS and YFSETQ. CDR3 size: 12 residues. The CDR3 loop is CASSLSGTEAFF. CDR3 DNA: TGCGCCAGCAGCTTGTCCGGGACAGAAGCTTTCTTT.

Written as DNA, the CDR3 is TGTGCCACCAGCAGCTACAATGAGCAGTTCTTC. Protein product: CATSSYNEQFF. V is TRBV15 and J is TRBJ2-1; D ambiguous. CDR1 and CDR2 from the germline V gene are LNHNV and YYDKDF (reference sequence). V dropped 3 bases and J dropped 3 bases, with 0 bases sitting between them. CDR3 length: 11 residues.

This chain uses TRBV6-5 with TRBJ1-6; 7 bases line up with TRBD1. This CDR3 is 14 amino acids long. From germline, CDR1 is MNHEY and CDR2 SVGAGI. V trimming: 7 bases; J trimming: 6 bases; junction bases outside the gene matches: 6. CDR3 loop: CASNQNRGNSPLHF. The CDR3 nucleotides read TGTGCCAGCAACCAGAACAGGGGTAATTCACCCCTCCACTTT.

This clone was recorded only once. This chain uses TRBV18 with TRBJ1-4; D unclear. Trimming shortened V by 6 bases and J by 13 bases, and 18 bases separated the two germline ends. The germline gives CDR1 KGHSH, CDR2 LQKENI. The CDR3 length is 13 residues. The CDR3 DNA is TGTGCCAGCTCCCCTACCCCAGGCCGCGGACTGTTTTTT. It codes for CASSPTPGRGLFF.

The table lists this clone with a count of one. This rearrangement joins TRBV5-1 to TRBJ2-5; 7 bases match TRBD2. This CDR3 comprises 15 residues. Trimming at V came to 0 bases and at J to 1 base, leaving 3 bases not matched to a gene. Germline CDR1 is SGHRS and CDR2 is YFSETQ. This CDR3 is CASSLALAAQETQYF. The CDR3 DNA is TGCGCCAGCAGCTTGGCTCTAGCGGCCCAAGAGACCCAGTACTTC. Based on the CDR3 plus reference TRBV5-1 and TRBJ2-5, the full variable domain is KAGVTQTPRYLIKTRGQQVTLSCSPISGHRSVSWYQQTPGQGLQFLFEYFSETQRNKGNFPGRFSGRQFSNSRSEMNVSTLELGDSALYLCASSLALAAQETQYFGPGTRLLVL.

J is TRBJ2-1 and V is TRBV6-5, with TRBD2 as a possible D gene (7 bases). Germline V gene lookup returns CDR1 MNHEY and CDR2 SVGAGI. This CDR3 is 14 amino acids long. The V and J ends lost 8 bases and 7 bases respectively, with 18 bases between them. CDR3 coding DNA: TGTGCCAGCCACAGGGCAAAGGGACTAAATGAGCAGTTCTTC. It codes for CASHRAKGLNEQFF.

The chain joins TRBV19 to TRBJ1-4; no firm D call. V was shortened by 2 bases and J by 3 bases, with 4 bases between the two germline ends. CDR1 and CDR2 from the germline V gene are LNHDA and SQIVND (reference sequence). The length of the CDR3 is 13 residues. In nucleotides, the CDR3 is TGTGCCAGTAGTATATGGGCTAATGAAAAACTGTTTTTT. Amino acids: CASSIWANEKLFF. Looking up the rest from reference TRBV19 and TRBJ1-4 gives the full variable domain: DGGITQSPKYLFRKEGQNVTLSCEQNLNHDAMYWYRQDPGQGLRLIYYSQIVNDFQKGDIAEGYSVSREKKESFPLTVTSAQKNPTAFYLCASSIWANEKLFFGSGTQLSVL.

The chain couples TRBV5-4 to TRBJ1-6; a weak D match, TRBD1 (5 bases). The germline V gene has CDR1 SGHNT and CDR2 YYREEE (reference sequence). Trimming took 0 bases from V and 5 from J, leaving 9 bases between them. The CDR3 runs 15 residues. Written as DNA, the CDR3 is TGTGCCAGCAGCTTGGGAGGGGCAGATAATTCACCCCTCCACTTT. Residues: CASSLGGADNSPLHF.

This chain uses TRBV5-8 with TRBJ1-5, with D maybe TRBD1 (6 bases). Germline V gene data show CDR1 as SGHTS and CDR2 as YDEGEE. Trimming cost V 1 base and J 7 bases, with 12 bases left between them. The CDR3 has 14 amino acids. CDR3 coding DNA: TGTGCCAGCAGCTTGTGGGGGCGAGGGCAGCCCCAGCATTTT. This sequence encodes CASSLWGRGQPQHF.

The chain employs TRBV29-1 and TRBJ2-1; 9 bases map to TRBD2. With V trimmed by 7 bases and J by 6 bases, 4 bases remained unmatched. The CDR3 has 12 amino acids. Germline V gives CDR1 SQVTM, CDR2 ANQGSEA. The chain's CDR3 is CSAPLAGNEQFF. The CDR3 DNA is TGCAGCGCCCCACTAGCGGGCAATGAGCAGTTCTTC.

The J gene is TRBJ1-1, the V gene TRBV4-1, with unresolved D. With 4 bases removed from V and 5 bases from J, the gap between germline ends came to 17 bases. The germline V gene has CDR1 MGHRA and CDR2 YSYEKL. The CDR3 runs to 15 residues. The CDR3 DNA is TGCGCCAGCAGCCCCCCCCGCGCAGGTGGGACTGAAGCTTTCTTT. This translates into CASSPPRAGGTEAFF.